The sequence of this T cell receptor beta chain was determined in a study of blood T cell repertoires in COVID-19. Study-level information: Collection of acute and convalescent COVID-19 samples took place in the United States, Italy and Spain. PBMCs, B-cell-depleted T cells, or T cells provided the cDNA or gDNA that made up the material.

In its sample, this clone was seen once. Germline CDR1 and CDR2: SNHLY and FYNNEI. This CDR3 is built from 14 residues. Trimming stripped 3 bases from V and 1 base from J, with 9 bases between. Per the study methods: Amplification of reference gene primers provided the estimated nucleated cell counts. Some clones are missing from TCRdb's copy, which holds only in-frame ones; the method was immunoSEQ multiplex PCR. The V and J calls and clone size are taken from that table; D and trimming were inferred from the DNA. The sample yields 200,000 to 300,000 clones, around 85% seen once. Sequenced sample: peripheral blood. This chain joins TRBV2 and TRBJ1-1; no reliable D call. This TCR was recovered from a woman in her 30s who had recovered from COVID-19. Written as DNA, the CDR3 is TGTGCCAGCAGTGATCAGATCAAGAACACTGAAGCTTTCTTT. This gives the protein CASSDQIKNTEAFF.